This T cell receptor (beta chain) was retrieved from a study of blood T cells in healthy people across ages. This CDR3 region has 11 residues. Trimming removed 3 bases from V and 5 bases from J, with 5 bases in between. In germline, CDR1 is MNHEY, CDR2 SMNVEV (reference sequence). This clonotype was observed at least ten times. The antigen remains undetermined. Primers used in a second PCR of about 7 to 12 cycles were a sample-barcoded 5' primer and a J-beta primer mix. MiXCR, run by TCRdb on the 5' RACE reads, gives a single entry per CDR3 protein. The sample lists 1.5 million to 2 million distinct CDR3 sequences; around half were seen once. General study points: Estimated diversity across one million T cells was deemed an underestimate. Per million T cells, TCR beta diversity dropped roughly linearly as age increased.

The clonotype comes from a woman between 40 and 55 years old in good health. Sequencing input: blood. The chain combines TRBV27 with TRBJ2-7; D call uncertain. CDR3 nucleotide sequence: TGTGCCAGCAGTTTTGGGGACGAGCAGTACTTC. This sequence encodes CASSFGDEQYF.